This is a list of T cell receptor beta chains from one sample in a study of blood T cell repertoires in COVID-19. This table comes from immunoSEQ multiplex PCR, and its TCRdb copy is limited to in-frame clones, with some not included. The sample yields approximately 190,000 clones, about 80% seen once. Input material: PBMCs or T cells enriched from blood (not recorded which). The receptors shown here come from a man in his forties or fifties who had recovered from COVID-19. Both conserved end residues are part of each CDR3. Fields, in order: D gene, J gene, clone size, V gene, CDR3 protein, CDR3 DNA. A D gene is named only where the DNA matches it firmly. Not all rows give a size; the values are once, few, many and, for expanded clones, a class.

TRBD2 | TRBJ2-7 | few | TRBV5-4 | CASSRPGTSGWEQYF | TGTGCCAGCAGCCGTCCCGGGACTAGTGGTTGGGAGCAGTACTTC
TRBD1 | TRBJ1-2 | NA | TRBV3-1/TRBV3-2 | CASSQGVGQGYGYTF | TGTGCCAGCAGCCAAGGGGTCGGACAGGGCTATGGCTACACCTTC
NA | TRBJ1-6 | NA | TRBV6-5 | CASSYGHNSPLHF | TGTGCCAGCAGTTACGGCCATAATTCACCCCTCCACTTT
NA | TRBJ2-2 | once | TRBV6-5 | CASRPDVSAGELFF | TGTGCCAGCAGGCCAGATGTGTCTGCCGGGGAGCTGTTTTTT
TRBD2 | TRBJ2-2 | NA | TRBV3-1/TRBV3-2 | CASSTRTSHTGELFF | TGTGCCAGCAGCACCCGGACTAGCCACACCGGGGAGCTGTTTTTT
NA | TRBJ2-5 | NA | TRBV28 | CASSFMDSLWGETQYF | TGTGCCAGCAGTTTCATGGACAGCTTATGGGGAGAGACCCAGTACTTC
TRBD1 | TRBJ2-7 | NA | TRBV9 | CASSVNGQGAYEQYF | TGTGCCAGCAGCGTAAACGGACAGGGGGCCTACGAGCAGTACTTC
NA | TRBJ2-7 | NA | TRBV6-2/TRBV6-3 | CASSYGVGVYEQYF | TGTGCCAGCAGTTACGGGGTCGGGGTCTACGAGCAGTACTTC
TRBD2 | TRBJ2-5 | NA | TRBV19 | CASSGGARETQYF | TGTGCCAGTAGCGGGGGGGCTAGGGAGACCCAGTACTTC
NA | TRBJ1-5 | NA | TRBV19 | CASHTAGREGSNQPQHF | TGTGCCAGCCACACCGCGGGAAGAGAGGGTAGCAATCAGCCCCAGCATTTT
NA | TRBJ1-1 | NA | TRBV15 | CATSRDGGGRNTEAFF | TGTGCCACCAGCAGAGATGGGGGGGGCAGGAACACTGAAGCTTTCTTT
NA | TRBJ2-1 | NA | TRBV5-8 | CASSLTVSSYNEQFF | TGTGCCAGCAGCTTGACGGTTAGCTCCTACAATGAGCAGTTCTTC
TRBD1 | TRBJ2-2 | NA | TRBV5-4 | CASSPDRYTGELFF | TGTGCCAGCAGCCCGGACAGGTACACCGGGGAGCTGTTTTTT
NA | TRBJ2-6 | once | TRBV7-9 | CASSLKIIGGTGANVLTF | TGTGCCAGCAGCTTAAAGATTATAGGGGGTACTGGGGCCAACGTCCTGACTTTC
TRBD1 | TRBJ1-2 | NA | TRBV30 | CAWSKTGGAYFYGYTF | TGTGCCTGGAGTAAAACAGGGGGCGCCTACTTCTATGGCTACACCTTC
NA | TRBJ1-2 | few | TRBV3-1/TRBV3-2 | CASSQGGRSNGYTF | TGTGCCAGCAGCCAGGGAGGGAGAAGTAATGGCTACACCTTC
NA | TRBJ1-3 | NA | TRBV7-8 | CASSPQTAFSGNTIYF | TGTGCCAGCAGCCCACAAACAGCATTTTCTGGAAACACCATATATTTT
NA | TRBJ1-5 | NA | TRBV25-1 | CASSESGNSNQPQHF | TGTGCCAGCAGTGAATCCGGGAATAGCAATCAGCCCCAGCATTTT
NA | TRBJ1-2 | NA | TRBV2 | CATWGVGDYGYTF | TGTGCCACATGGGGGGTGGGGGACTATGGCTACACCTTC
TRBD2 | TRBJ2-5 | NA | TRBV29-1 | CSVGHRGGQETQYF | TGCAGCGTCGGGCACCGGGGGGGCCAAGAGACCCAGTACTTC
NA | TRBJ1-1 | NA | TRBV5-1 | CASSLALGGWNTEAFF | TGCGCCAGCAGCTTGGCTTTGGGGGGGTGGAACACTGAAGCTTTCTTT
NA | TRBJ2-2 | NA | TRBV5-1 | CASRGRFLTGELFF | TGCGCCAGCAGGGGGAGGTTTCTCACCGGGGAGCTGTTTTTT